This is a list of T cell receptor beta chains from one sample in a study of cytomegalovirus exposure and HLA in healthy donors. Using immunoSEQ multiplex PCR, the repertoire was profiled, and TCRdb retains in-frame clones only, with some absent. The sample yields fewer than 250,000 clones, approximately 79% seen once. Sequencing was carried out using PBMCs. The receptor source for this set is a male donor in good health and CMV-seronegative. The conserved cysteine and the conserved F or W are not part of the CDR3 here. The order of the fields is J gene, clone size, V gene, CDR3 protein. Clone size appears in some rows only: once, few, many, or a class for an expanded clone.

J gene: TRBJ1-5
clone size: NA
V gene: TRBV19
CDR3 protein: ASRQGREGNQPQH

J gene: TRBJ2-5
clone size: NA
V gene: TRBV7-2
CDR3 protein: ASSSPPGETQY

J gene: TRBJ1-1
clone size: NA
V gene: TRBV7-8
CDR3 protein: ASSLEGRNTEAF

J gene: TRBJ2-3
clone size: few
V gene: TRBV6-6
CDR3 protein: ASSSQGTDTQY

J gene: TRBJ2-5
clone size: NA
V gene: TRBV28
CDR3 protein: ASSSLRNFREQY

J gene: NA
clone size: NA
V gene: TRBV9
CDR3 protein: ASSVEISGSYEQY

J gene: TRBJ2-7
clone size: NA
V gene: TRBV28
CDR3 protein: ATTGVDVEQY

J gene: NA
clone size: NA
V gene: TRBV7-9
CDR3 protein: ASSLDYEQY

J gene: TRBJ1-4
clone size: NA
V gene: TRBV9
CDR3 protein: ASSARGYNEKLF

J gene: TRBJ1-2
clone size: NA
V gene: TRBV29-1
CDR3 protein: SVLGSNYGYT

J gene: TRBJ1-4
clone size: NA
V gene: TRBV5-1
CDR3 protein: ASSFLQGTNEKLF

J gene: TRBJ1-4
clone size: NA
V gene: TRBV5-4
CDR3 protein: ASSLIGTSNEKLF

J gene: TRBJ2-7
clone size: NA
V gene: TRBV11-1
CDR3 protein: ASSSRVTYEQY

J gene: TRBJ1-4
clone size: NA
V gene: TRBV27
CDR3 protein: ASSLSGGWREKLF

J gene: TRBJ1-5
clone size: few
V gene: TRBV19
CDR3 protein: ASSMGAVDNQPQH

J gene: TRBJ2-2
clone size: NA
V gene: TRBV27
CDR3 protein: ASTRGGELF

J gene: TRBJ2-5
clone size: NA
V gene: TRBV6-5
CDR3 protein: ASSPARGGETQY

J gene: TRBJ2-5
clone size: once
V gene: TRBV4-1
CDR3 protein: ASSHPEGTSPETQY

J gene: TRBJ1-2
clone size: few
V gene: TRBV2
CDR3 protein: ASSTQGANYGYT

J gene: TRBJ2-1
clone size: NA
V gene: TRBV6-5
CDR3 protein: ASSYLADNEQF

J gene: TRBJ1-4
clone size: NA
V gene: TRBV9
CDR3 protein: ASSPRGGRKLF

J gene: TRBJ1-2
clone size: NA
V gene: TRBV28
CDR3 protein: ASSPGGGANGYT

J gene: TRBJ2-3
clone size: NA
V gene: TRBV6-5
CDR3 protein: ASTTGAADTQY

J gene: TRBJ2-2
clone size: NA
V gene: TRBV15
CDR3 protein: ATSPGTQNTGELF

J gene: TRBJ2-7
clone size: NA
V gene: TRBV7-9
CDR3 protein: ASSSSFRGVDEQY

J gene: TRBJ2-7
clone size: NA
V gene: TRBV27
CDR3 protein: ASSWGGQGYEQY

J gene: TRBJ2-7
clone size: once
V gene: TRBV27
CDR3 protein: ASSPGQIGAYEQY

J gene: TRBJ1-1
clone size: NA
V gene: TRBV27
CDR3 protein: ASSLYKGAVNTEAF

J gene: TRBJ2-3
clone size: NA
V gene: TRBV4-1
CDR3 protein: ASSHVTGLRTQY

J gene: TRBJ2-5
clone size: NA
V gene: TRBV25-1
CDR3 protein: ASSELNREETQY

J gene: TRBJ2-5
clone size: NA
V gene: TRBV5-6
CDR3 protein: ASSAGQGPQETQY

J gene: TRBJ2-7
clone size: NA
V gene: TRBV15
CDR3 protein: ATSRDGGGTAYEQY

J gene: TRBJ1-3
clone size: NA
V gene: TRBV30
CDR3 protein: AWNQKSGNTIY

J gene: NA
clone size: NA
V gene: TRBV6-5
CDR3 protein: ASRGGGSSYEQY

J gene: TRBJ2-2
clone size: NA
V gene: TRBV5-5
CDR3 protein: ASSLGGLQNTGELF

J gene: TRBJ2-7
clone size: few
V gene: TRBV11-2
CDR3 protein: ASSPPGLTYEQY

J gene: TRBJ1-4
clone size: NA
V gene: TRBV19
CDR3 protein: ASSSQPGQGNEKLF

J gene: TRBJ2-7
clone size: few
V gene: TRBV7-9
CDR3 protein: ASSLGGTGHYEQY

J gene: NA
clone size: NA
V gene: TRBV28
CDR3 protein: ASSPLRGSYEQY

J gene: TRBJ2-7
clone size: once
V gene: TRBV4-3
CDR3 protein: ASSRRTGGIDEQY